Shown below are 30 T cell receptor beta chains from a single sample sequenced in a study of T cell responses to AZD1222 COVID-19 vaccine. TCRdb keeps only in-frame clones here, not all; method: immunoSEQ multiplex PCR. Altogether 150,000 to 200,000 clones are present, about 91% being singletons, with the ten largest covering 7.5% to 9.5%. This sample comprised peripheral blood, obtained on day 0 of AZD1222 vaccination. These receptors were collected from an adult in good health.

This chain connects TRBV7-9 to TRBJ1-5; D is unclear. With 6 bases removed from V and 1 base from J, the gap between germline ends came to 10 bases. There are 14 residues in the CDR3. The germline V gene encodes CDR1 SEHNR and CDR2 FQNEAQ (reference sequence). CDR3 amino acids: CASRPAGSNQPQHF. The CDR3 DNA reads TGTGCCAGCAGACCCGCGGGGAGCAATCAGCCCCAGCATTTT.

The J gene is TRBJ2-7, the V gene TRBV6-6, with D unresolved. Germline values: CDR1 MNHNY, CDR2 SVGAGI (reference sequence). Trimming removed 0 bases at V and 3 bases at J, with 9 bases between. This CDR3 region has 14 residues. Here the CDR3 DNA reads TGTGCCAGCAGTTACTCTCCGGCCCTCTACGAGCAGTACTTC. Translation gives CASSYSPALYEQYF.

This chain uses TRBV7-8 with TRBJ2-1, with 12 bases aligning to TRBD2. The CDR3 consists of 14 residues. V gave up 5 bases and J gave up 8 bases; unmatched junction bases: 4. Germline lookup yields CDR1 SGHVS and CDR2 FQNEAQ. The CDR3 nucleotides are TGTGCCAGCAGCGGACTAGCGGGGACCGATGAGCAGTTCTTC. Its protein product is CASSGLAGTDEQFF.

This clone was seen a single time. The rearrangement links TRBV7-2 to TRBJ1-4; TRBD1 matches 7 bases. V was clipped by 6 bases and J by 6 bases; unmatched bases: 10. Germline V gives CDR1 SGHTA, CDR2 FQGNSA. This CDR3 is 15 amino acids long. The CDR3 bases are TGTGCCAGCAGACAAGGGGACAGTTCGTATGAAAAACTGTTTTTT. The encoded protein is CASRQGDSSYEKLFF.

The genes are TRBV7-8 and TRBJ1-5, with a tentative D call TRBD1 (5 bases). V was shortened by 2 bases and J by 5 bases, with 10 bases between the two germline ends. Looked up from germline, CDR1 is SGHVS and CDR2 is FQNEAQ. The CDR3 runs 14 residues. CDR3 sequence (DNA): TGTGCCAGCAGCTTAATGGCGGGGGATCAGCCCCAGCATTTT. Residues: CASSLMAGDQPQHF. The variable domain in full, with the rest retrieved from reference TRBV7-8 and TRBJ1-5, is GAGVSQSPRYKVAKRGQDVALRCDPISGHVSLFWYQQALGQGPEFLTYFQNEAQLDKSGLPSDRFFAERPEGSVSTLKIQRTQQEDSAVYLCASSLMAGDQPQHFGDGTRLSIL.

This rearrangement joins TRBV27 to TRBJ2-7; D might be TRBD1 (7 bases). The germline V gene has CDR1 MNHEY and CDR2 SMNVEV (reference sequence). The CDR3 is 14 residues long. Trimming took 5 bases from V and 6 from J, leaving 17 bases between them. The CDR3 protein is CASSPTGVGGEQYF. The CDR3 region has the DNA TGTGCCAGCAGTCCCACAGGGGTCGGGGGCGAGCAGTACTTC.

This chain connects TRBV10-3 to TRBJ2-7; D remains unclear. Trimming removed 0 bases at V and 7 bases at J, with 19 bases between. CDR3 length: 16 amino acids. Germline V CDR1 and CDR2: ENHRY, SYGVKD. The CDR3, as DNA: TGTGCCATCAGTGAGTCGACTGGGTGGCGGTCTTATGAGCAGTACTTC. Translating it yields CAISESTGWRSYEQYF.

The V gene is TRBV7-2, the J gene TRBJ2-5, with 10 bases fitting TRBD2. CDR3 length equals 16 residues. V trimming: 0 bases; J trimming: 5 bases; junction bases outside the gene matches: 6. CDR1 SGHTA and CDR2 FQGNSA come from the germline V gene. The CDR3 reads CASSLASGGALETQYF. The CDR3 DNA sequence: TGTGCCAGCAGCTTAGCGAGCGGGGGGGCCTTGGAGACCCAGTACTTC.

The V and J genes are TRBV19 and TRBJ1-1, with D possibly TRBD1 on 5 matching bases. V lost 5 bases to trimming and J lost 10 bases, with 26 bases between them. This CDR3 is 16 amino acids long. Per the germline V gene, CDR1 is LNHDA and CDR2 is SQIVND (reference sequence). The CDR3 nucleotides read TGTGCCAGTAGTCCAAACACCGGGGCCCTACCGGTTGGAGCTTTCTTT. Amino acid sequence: CASSPNTGALPVGAFF.

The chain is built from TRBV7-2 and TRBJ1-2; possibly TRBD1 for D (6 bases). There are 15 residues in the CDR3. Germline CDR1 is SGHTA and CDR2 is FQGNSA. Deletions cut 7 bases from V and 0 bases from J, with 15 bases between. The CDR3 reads CASKFAQGSNYGYTF. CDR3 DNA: TGTGCCAGCAAATTCGCACAGGGATCTAACTATGGCTACACCTTC.

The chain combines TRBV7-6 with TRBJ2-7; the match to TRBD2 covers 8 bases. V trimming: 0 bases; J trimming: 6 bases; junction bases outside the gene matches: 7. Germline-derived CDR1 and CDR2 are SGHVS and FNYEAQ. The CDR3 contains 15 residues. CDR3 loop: CASSLAGGGTAEQYF. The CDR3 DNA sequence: TGTGCCAGCAGCTTAGCTGGCGGGGGGACGGCCGAGCAGTACTTC. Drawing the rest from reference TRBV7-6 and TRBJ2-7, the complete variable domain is GAGVSQSPRYKVTKRGQDVALRCDPISGHVSLYWYRQALGQGPEFLTYFNYEAQQDKSGLPNDRFSAERPEGSISTLTIQRTEQRDSAMYRCASSLAGGGTAEQYFGPGTRLTVT.

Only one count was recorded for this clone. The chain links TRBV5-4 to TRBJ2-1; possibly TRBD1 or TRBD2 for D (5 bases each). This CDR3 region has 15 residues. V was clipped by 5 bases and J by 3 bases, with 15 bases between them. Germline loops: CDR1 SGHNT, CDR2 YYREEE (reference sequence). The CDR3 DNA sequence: TGTGCCAGCAGGGACGGGACCAAAATCTACAATGAGCAGTTCTTC. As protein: CASRDGTKIYNEQFF.

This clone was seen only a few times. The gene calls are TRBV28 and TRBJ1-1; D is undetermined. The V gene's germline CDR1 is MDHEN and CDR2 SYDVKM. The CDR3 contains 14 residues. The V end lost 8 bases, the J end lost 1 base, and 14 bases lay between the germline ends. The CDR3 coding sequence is TGTGCCAGCTTGGAGAGGATGACGAACACTGAAGCTTTCTTT. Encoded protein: CASLERMTNTEAFF.

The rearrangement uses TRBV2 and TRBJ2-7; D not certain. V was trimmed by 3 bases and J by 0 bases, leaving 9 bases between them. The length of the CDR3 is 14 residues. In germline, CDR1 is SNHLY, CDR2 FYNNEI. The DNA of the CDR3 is TGTGCCAGCAGTGAGCTGATGAGCTCCTACGAGCAGTACTTC. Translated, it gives CASSELMSSYEQYF.

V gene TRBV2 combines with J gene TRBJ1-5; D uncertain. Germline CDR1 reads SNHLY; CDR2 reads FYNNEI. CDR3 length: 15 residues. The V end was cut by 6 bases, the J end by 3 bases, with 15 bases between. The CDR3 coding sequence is TGTGCCAGCAGACAAGCCCACAGTCCCAATCAGCCCCAGCATTTT. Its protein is CASRQAHSPNQPQHF. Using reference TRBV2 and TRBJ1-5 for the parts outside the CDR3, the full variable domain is EPEVTQTPSHQVTQMGQEVILRCVPISNHLYFYWYRQILGQKVEFLVSFYNNEISEKSEIFDDQFSVERPDGSNFTLKIRSTKLEDSAMYFCASRQAHSPNQPQHFGDGTRLSIL.

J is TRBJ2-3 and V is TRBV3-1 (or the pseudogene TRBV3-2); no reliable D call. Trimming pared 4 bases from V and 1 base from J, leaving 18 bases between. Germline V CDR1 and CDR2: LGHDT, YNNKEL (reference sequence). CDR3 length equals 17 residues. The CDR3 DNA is TGTGCCAGCAGCCTAATAAGCAGTGGATGGGGCACAGATACGCAGTATTTT. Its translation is CASSLISSGWGTDTQYF.

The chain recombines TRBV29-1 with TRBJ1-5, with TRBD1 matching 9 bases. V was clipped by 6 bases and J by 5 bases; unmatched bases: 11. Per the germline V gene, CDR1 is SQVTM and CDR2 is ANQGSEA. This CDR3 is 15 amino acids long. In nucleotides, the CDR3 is TGCAGCGTCGCCTCAGGGACAGGGTGGGATCAGCCCCAGCATTTT. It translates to CSVASGTGWDQPQHF. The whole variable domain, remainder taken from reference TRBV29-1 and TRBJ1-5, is SAVISQKPSRDICQRGTSLTIQCQVDSQVTMMFWYRQQPGQSLTLIATANQGSEATYESGFVIDKFPISRPNLTFSTLTVSNMSPEDSSIYLCSVASGTGWDQPQHFGDGTRLSIL.

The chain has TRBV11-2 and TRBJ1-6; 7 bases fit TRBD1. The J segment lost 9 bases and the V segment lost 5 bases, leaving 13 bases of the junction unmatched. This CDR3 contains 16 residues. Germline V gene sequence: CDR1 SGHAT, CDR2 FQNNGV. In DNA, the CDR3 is TGTGCCAGCAGCACAGACAGGGCAATGAATGGTTCACCCCTCCACTTT. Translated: CASSTDRAMNGSPLHF.

CDR3 protein: CAISGDRGYGYTF. The CDR3 DNA sequence: TGTGCCATCAGTGGGGACAGGGGGTATGGCTACACCTTC. This chain joins TRBV10-3 and TRBJ1-2; 11 bases align to TRBD1. The CDR3 consists of 13 residues. The germline gives CDR1 ENHRY, CDR2 SYGVKD. V was clipped by 4 bases and J by 5 bases; unmatched bases: 0.

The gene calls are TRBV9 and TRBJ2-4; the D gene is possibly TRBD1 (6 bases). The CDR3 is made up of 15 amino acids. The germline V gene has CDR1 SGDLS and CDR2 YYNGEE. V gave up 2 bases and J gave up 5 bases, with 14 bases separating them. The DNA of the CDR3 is TGTGCCAGCAGCGTCAGGGGCGCGACCGAAAACATTCAGTACTTC. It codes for CASSVRGATENIQYF.

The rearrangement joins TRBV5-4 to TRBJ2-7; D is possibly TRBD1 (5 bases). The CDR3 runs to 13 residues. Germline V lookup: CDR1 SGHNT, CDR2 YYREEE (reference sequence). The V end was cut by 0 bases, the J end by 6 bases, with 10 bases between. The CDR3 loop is CASSLAGAAEQYF. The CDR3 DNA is TGTGCCAGCAGCTTGGCTGGGGCCGCCGAGCAGTACTTC.

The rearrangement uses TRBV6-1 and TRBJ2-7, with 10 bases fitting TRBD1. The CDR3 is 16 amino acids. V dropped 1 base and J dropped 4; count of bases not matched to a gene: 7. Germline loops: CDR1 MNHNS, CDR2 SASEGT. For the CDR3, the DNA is TGTGCCAGCAGTGAAGAGACCGGGACAGGGGCGTACGAGCAGTACTTC. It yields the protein CASSEETGTGAYEQYF.

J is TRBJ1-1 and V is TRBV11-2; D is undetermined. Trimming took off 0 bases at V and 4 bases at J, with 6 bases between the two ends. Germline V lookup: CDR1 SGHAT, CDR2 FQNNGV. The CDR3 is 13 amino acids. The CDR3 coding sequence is TGTGCCAGCAGCTTAGAAGAATTCACTGAAGCTTTCTTT. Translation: CASSLEEFTEAFF.

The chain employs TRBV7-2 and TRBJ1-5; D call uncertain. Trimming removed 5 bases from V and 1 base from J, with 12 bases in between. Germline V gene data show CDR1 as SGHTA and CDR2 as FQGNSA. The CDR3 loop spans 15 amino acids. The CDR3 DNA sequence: TGTGCCAGCAGCAACCGTCCCGGGAGCAATCAGCCCCAGCATTTT. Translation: CASSNRPGSNQPQHF.

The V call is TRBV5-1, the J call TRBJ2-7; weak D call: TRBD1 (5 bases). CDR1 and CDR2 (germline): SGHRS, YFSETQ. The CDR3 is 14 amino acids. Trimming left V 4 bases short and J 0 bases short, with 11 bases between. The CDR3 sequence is CASSPQGGSYEQYF. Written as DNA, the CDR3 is TGCGCCAGCAGCCCTCAGGGTGGCTCCTACGAGCAGTACTTC.

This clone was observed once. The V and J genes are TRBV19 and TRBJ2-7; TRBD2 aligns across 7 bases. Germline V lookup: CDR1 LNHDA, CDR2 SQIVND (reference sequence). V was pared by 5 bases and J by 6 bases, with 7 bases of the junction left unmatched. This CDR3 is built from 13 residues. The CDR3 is CASSSSGGLEQYF. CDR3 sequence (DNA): TGTGCCAGTAGTTCATCGGGGGGTCTCGAGCAGTACTTC.

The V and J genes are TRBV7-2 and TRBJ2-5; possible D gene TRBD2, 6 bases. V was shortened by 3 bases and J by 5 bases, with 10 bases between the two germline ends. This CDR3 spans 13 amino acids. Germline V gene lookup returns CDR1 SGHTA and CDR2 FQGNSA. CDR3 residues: CASSLVGGETQYF. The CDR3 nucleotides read TGTGCCAGCAGCTTGGTGGGAGGCGAGACCCAGTACTTC.

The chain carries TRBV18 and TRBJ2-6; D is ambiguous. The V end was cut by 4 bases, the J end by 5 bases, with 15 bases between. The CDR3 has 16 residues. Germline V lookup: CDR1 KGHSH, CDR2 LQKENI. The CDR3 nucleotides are TGTGCCAGCTCACAACAAGGAAGCAGATGGGCCAACGTCCTGACTTTC. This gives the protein CASSQQGSRWANVLTF. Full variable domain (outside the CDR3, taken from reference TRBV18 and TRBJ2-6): NAGVMQNPRHLVRRRGQEARLRCSPMKGHSHVYWYRQLPEEGLKFMVYLQKENIIDESGMPKERFSAEFPKEGPSILRIQQVVRGDSAAYFCASSQQGSRWANVLTFGAGSRLTVL.

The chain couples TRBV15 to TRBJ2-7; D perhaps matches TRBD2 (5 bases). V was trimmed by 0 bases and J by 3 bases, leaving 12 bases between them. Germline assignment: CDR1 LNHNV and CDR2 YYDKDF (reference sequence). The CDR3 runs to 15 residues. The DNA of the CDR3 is TGTGCCACCAGCAGAGATCCCGGACTTTACTACGAGCAGTACTTC. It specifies CATSRDPGLYYEQYF.

The CDR3, as DNA: TGTGCCAGCAGCGGCAGATTCCCCTCCTACGAGCAGTACTTC. It specifies CASSGRFPSYEQYF. This rearrangement joins TRBV9 to TRBJ2-7; unclear D gene. CDR3 length: 14 residues. The V and J ends lost 3 bases and 0 bases respectively, with 10 bases between them. Germline assignment: CDR1 SGDLS and CDR2 YYNGEE.